The 30 T cell receptor beta chains in this list originate from one sample, sequenced in a study of cytomegalovirus exposure and HLA in healthy donors. PCR involved 60 Vbeta and 13 Jbeta primers. TCRdb's table, derived via immunoSEQ multiplex PCR, lists solely in-frame clones and lacks some. The table lists 35,000 to 45,000 clones, 90% to 95% of them singletons. The sequencing sample was made of PBMCs. These receptors all come from a woman aged 18 to 35 in good health and CMV-seronegative.

In its sample, this clone was seen a few times. V gene TRBV28 combines with J gene TRBJ2-1, with D hard to call. This CDR3 is built from 13 residues. V gave up 5 bases and J gave up 3 bases, with 8 bases separating them. Germline assignment: CDR1 MDHEN and CDR2 SYDVKM. This CDR3 reads CASSRLGYNEQFF. CDR3 DNA sequence: TGTGCCAGCAGTAGACTGGGCTACAATGAGCAGTTCTTC.

The genes are TRBV9 and TRBJ2-6; 7 bases agree with TRBD1. CDR3 length equals 17 residues. Germline V CDR1 and CDR2: SGDLS, YYNGEE. V lost 4 bases and J lost 0; bases outside the gene matches: 7. The CDR3 nucleotides read TGTGCCAGCAGCTTATCGACAGGGCGCTCTGGGGCCAACGTCCTGACTTTC. It specifies CASSLSTGRSGANVLTF.

The chain couples TRBV14 to TRBJ2-5, with 8 bases aligning to TRBD2. Per the germline V gene, CDR1 is SGHDN and CDR2 is FVKESK. The V and J ends lost 2 bases and 4 bases, in that order; junction bases with no gene match: 9. The CDR3 extends over 16 amino acids. The CDR3 here is CASSQIFAGGRETQYF. The CDR3 region has the DNA TGTGCCAGCAGCCAAATTTTCGCGGGGGGACGAGAGACCCAGTACTTC.

The chain is built from TRBV9 and TRBJ2-7; 10 bases agree with TRBD1. Trimming at V came to 0 bases and at J to 5 bases, leaving 8 bases not matched to a gene. Germline V gene data show CDR1 as SGDLS and CDR2 as YYNGEE. This CDR3 contains 16 residues. The CDR3 nucleotides read TGTGCCAGCAGCGTAGGCTGGGACAGGGGTATCCACGAGCAGTACTTC. Translation: CASSVGWDRGIHEQYF.

The V gene is TRBV30, the J gene TRBJ2-7, with TRBD2 identical over 8 bases. The CDR3 has 13 residues. CDR1 GTSNPN and CDR2 SVGIG come from the germline V gene (reference sequence). V trimming: 4 bases; J trimming: 0 bases; junction bases outside the gene matches: 2. CDR3 bases: TGTGCCTGGACGGGGACTAGCTCCTACGAGCAGTACTTC. This encodes CAWTGTSSYEQYF.

This rearrangement joins TRBV15 to TRBJ2-1; D uncertain. Germline V lookup: CDR1 LNHNV, CDR2 YYDKDF (reference sequence). The germline V and J ends were trimmed by 2 bases and 6 bases, with 14 bases remaining between them. The CDR3 has 15 amino acids. CDR3 sequence: CATSRLMLVGNEQFF. The DNA of the CDR3 is TGTGCCACCAGCAGACTGATGTTAGTCGGCAATGAGCAGTTCTTC.

J is TRBJ2-2 and V is TRBV5-1; weak D call: TRBD1 (6 bases). V was clipped by 4 bases and J by 8 bases, with 18 bases between them. This CDR3 is 15 amino acids long. The V gene's germline CDR1 is SGHRS and CDR2 YFSETQ. The CDR3 is CASSPETGAGGELFF. For the CDR3, the DNA is TGCGCCAGCAGCCCGGAGACAGGAGCCGGGGGGGAGCTGTTTTTT.

This clone was recorded only once. The chain carries TRBV11-2 and TRBJ2-3, with 7 bases aligning to TRBD2. Germline trimming cut 7 bases from V and 8 bases from J; bases unmatched to any gene: 15. CDR1 and CDR2 (germline): SGHAT, FQNNGV. CDR3 length: 15 residues. CDR3 in amino acids: CASTQPGGPPGTQYF. CDR3 in DNA: TGTGCCAGCACCCAACCGGGGGGACCCCCTGGTACGCAGTATTTT.

The genes are TRBV4-3 and TRBJ2-1, with a possible D match to TRBD1 (6 bases). Germline CDR1 and CDR2: LGHNA and YSLEER. V was pared by 1 base and J by 7 bases, with 14 bases between. The CDR3 runs 15 residues. The CDR3 is CASSQGWDKMNEQFF. The CDR3 bases are TGCGCCAGCAGCCAAGGTTGGGACAAGATGAATGAGCAGTTCTTC.

The chain links TRBV9 to TRBJ2-2; 8 bases map to TRBD1. CDR1 is SGDLS, CDR2 YYNGEE, per germline. The trim removed 3 bases at V and 9 bases at J, leaving 7 bases unmatched. The CDR3 is made up of 14 amino acids. CDR3 bases: TGTGCCAGCAGCGCTAGACAGGGGAACCGGGAGCTGTTTTTT. Protein: CASSARQGNRELFF.

V usage is TRBV5-5 and J usage is TRBJ2-1, with 7 bases aligning to TRBD2. CDR3 length equals 15 residues. Looked up from germline, CDR1 is SGHKS and CDR2 is YYEKEE (reference sequence). With 7 bases clipped from V and 4 bases from J, the junction kept 11 bases outside the gene matches. The CDR3 loop reads CASYPGEGLYNEQFF. Here the CDR3 DNA reads TGTGCCAGCTACCCCGGGGAGGGCCTATACAATGAGCAGTTCTTC.

The V and J genes are TRBV7-8 and TRBJ2-2, with TRBD1 as a possible D gene (6 bases). Trimming pared 2 bases from V and 2 bases from J, leaving 15 bases between. This CDR3 is built from 17 residues. Germline CDR1 reads SGHVS; CDR2 reads FQNEAQ. The CDR3 DNA sequence: TGTGCCAGCAGCTTATATGGGGCAGGGGTAAACACCGGGGAGCTGTTTTTT. Translation gives CASSLYGAGVNTGELFF.

The chain uses TRBV28 and TRBJ1-2, with 9 positions matching TRBD1. Trimming at V came to 6 bases and at J to 4 bases, leaving 9 bases not matched to a gene. The CDR3 is 15 residues long. Per the germline V gene, CDR1 is MDHEN and CDR2 is SYDVKM. The CDR3 nucleotides read TGTGCCAGCAGGAAGACAGGGGGTTCGCCCTATGGCTACACCTTC. As protein: CASRKTGGSPYGYTF.

This chain's CDR3 is CASSLLSGSYEQYF. The CDR3 DNA sequence: TGTGCCAGCAGCTTACTTAGCGGGAGCTACGAGCAGTACTTC. The V call is TRBV11-2, the J call TRBJ2-7; 9 bases align to TRBD2. Losses at the gene ends were 2 bases for V and 3 bases for J; bases not matched to a gene: 2. Germline loops: CDR1 SGHAT, CDR2 FQNNGV. This CDR3 comprises 14 residues.

This clone was detected only a few times. The rearrangement uses TRBV4-1 and TRBJ1-2; no firm D call. Deletions cut 0 bases from V and 7 bases from J, with 12 bases between. Germline V gives CDR1 MGHRA, CDR2 YSYEKL. The length of the CDR3 is 14 residues. CDR3 bases: TGCGCCAGCAGCCAAGATCGCTTTACGGGTGGCTACACCTTC. Translating it yields CASSQDRFTGGYTF.

J is TRBJ1-3 and V is TRBV5-6, with D maybe TRBD1 (6 bases). This CDR3 has 14 residues. Germline CDR1 and CDR2: SGHDT and YYEEEE. Trimming stripped 0 bases from V and 3 bases from J, with 7 bases between. The CDR3 region has the DNA TGTGCCAGCAGCTTGGGACAGGTTGGAAACACCATATATTTT. Its translation is CASSLGQVGNTIYF.

The CDR3 here is CASTHRGGGTDTQYF. The CDR3 nucleotides read TGTGCCAGCACCCACCGTGGGGGCGGGACAGATACGCAGTATTTT. J is TRBJ2-3 and V is TRBV28; D possibly corresponds to TRBD1 (6 bases). Germline CDR1 MDHEN, CDR2 SYDVKM. V lost 7 bases and J 3 bases, leaving 17 bases between the germline ends. CDR3 size: 15 residues. The variable domain in full, with the rest retrieved from reference TRBV28 and TRBJ2-3, is DVKVTQSSRYLVKRTGEKVFLECVQDMDHENMFWYRQDPGLGLRLIYFSYDVKMKEKGDIPEGYSVSREKKERFSLILESASTNQTSMYLCASTHRGGGTDTQYFGPGTRLTVL.

This chain connects TRBV9 to TRBJ1-2; 7 nucleotides agree with TRBD1. Germline V gene lookup returns CDR1 SGDLS and CDR2 YYNGEE. The CDR3 runs to 15 residues. V gave up 4 bases and J gave up 7 bases; unmatched junction bases: 13. The CDR3 DNA is TGTGCCAGCAGCCCAAGGGACAGAACTGGCGGTGGCTACACCTTC. It codes for CASSPRDRTGGGYTF.

CDR3 DNA: TGTGCCAGCAGCTTAGGACAGAACACCGGGGAGCTGTTTTTT. The encoded protein is CASSLGQNTGELFF. This rearrangement joins TRBV7-9 to TRBJ2-2, with D unresolved. The CDR3 has 14 residues. Trimming took 1 base from V and 1 from J, leaving 4 bases between them. Germline values: CDR1 SEHNR, CDR2 FQNEAQ (reference sequence).

V gene TRBV12-5 combines with J gene TRBJ2-2, with 11 bases that match TRBD2. This CDR3 contains 21 residues. CDR1 is LGHNT, CDR2 FRNRAP, per germline. The V gene end was trimmed by 3 bases and the J gene end by 0 bases; junction bases not matched to a gene: 15. CDR3 in DNA: TGTGCTAGTGGTTTTGGCAGGTTGGGGCTAGCGGGAGGACCGAACACCGGGGAGCTGTTTTTT. Translated, it gives CASGFGRLGLAGGPNTGELFF. Variable domain in full (rest from reference TRBV12-5 and TRBJ2-2): DARVTQTPRHKVTEMGQEVTMRCQPILGHNTVFWYRQTMMQGLELLAYFRNRAPLDDSGMPKDRFSAEMPDATLATLKIQPSEPRDSAVYFCASGFGRLGLAGGPNTGELFFGEGSRLTVL.

With respect to this clone: The germline gene is not matched at one end of the junction; a read error may be the cause. V is TRBV7-7 and J is TRBJ2-3, with 13 bases lining up with TRBD2. This CDR3 region has 17 residues. Germline CDR1 SSHAT, CDR2 FNYEAQ (reference sequence). The CDR3 sequence: CASSAYSGLAGVDTQYF. CDR3 DNA: TGTGCTAGCAGCGCCTACTCCGGACTAGCGGGAGTAGATACGCAGTATTTT. The full variable domain, rest sourced from reference TRBV7-7 and TRBJ2-3, is GAGVSQSPRYKVTKRGQDVTLRCDPISSHATLYWYQQALGQGPEFLTYFNYEAQPDKSGLPSDRFSAERPEGSISTLTIQRTEQRDSAMYRCASSAYSGLAGVDTQYFGPGTRLTVL.

This clone appeared once. As DNA, the CDR3 is TGTGCCAGCAGCGGTGGGCCGGGGGACAGCGCGAACACCGGGGAGCTGTTTTTT. This sequence encodes CASSGGPGDSANTGELFF. The chain has TRBV7-8 and TRBJ2-2; perhaps TRBD1 as D (7 bases). The CDR3 consists of 18 residues. CDR1 and CDR2 (germline): SGHVS, FQNEAQ. With 5 bases removed from V and 0 bases from J, the gap between germline ends came to 19 bases.

The chain links TRBV7-2 to TRBJ2-5, with TRBD1 matching 7 bases. V lost 7 bases to trimming and J lost 2 bases; unmatched junction nucleotides: 13. This CDR3 comprises 16 residues. Germline V CDR1 and CDR2: SGHTA, FQGNSA. CDR3 loop: CASTKFGTAFQETQYF. CDR3 nucleotides: TGTGCCAGCACCAAATTCGGGACAGCCTTTCAAGAGACCCAGTACTTC.

The chain is built from TRBV9 and TRBJ2-7; 11 nucleotides align to TRBD2. The ends lost 4 bases at V and 2 bases at J; junction bases unmatched: 8. CDR1 is SGDLS, CDR2 YYNGEE, per germline. The length of the CDR3 is 16 residues. CDR3 DNA: TGTGCCAGCAGCCCTCTAGCGGGAGGTCCGACCTACGAGCAGTACTTC. Translated: CASSPLAGGPTYEQYF.

The chain couples TRBV27 to TRBJ2-7; a possible D gene is TRBD2 (6 bases). This CDR3 is built from 14 residues. Germline V CDR1 and CDR2: MNHEY, SMNVEV (reference sequence). Trimming stripped 4 bases from V and 5 bases from J, with 15 bases between. For the CDR3, the DNA is TGTGCCAGCAGTTCGGGACTGCCTTTACACGAGCAGTACTTC. This gives the protein CASSSGLPLHEQYF.

The rearrangement links TRBV2 to TRBJ2-7, with 9 bases matching TRBD1. The V gene's germline CDR1 is SNHLY and CDR2 FYNNEI. The CDR3 is 15 residues long. V was clipped by 5 bases and J by 2 bases; unmatched bases: 7. The CDR3 region is CASSSDRGKTYEQYF. The CDR3 nucleotides are TGTGCCAGCAGTTCCGACAGGGGGAAAACCTACGAGCAGTACTTC. Based on the CDR3 plus reference TRBV2 and TRBJ2-7, the full variable domain is EPEVTQTPSHQVTQMGQEVILRCVPISNHLYFYWYRQILGQKVEFLVSFYNNEISEKSEIFDDQFSVERPDGSNFTLKIRSTKLEDSAMYFCASSSDRGKTYEQYFGPGTRLTVT.

This sequence joins TRBV5-1 and TRBJ2-5; weak D call: TRBD2 (6 bases). Per germline, CDR1 SGHRS and CDR2 YFSETQ. The CDR3 runs 14 residues. V was cut by 2 bases and J by 5 bases, with 13 bases left in between. CDR3: CASSFRRGGETQYF. The CDR3 DNA follows: TGCGCCAGCAGCTTTCGACGCGGAGGGGAGACCCAGTACTTC.

The rearrangement joins TRBV15 to TRBJ2-7, with 14 bases matching TRBD2. The CDR3 has 19 amino acids. V trimming: 2 bases; J trimming: 5 bases; junction bases outside the gene matches: 14. Germline lookup yields CDR1 LNHNV and CDR2 YYDKDF (reference sequence). The CDR3 loop reads CATSRSPGLGTSGSHEQYF. As DNA, the CDR3 is TGTGCCACCAGCAGAAGCCCGGGACTTGGGACTAGCGGGAGCCACGAGCAGTACTTC.

This clone was picked up one time. The chain carries TRBV6-5 and TRBJ2-7, with a weak D call TRBD2 (6 bases). Trimming stripped 6 bases from V and 2 bases from J, with 17 bases between. Germline values: CDR1 MNHEY, CDR2 SVGAGI. The CDR3 is 15 residues long. The CDR3 coding sequence is TGTGCCAGCAGCCTAACGATGGTAGCGGCCTACGAGCAGTACTTC. Translated: CASSLTMVAAYEQYF.

The chain has TRBV5-6 and TRBJ1-3; 7 nucleotides line up with TRBD1. This CDR3 is 12 amino acids long. V was pared by 5 bases and J by 4 bases, with 0 bases of the junction left unmatched. Germline V gene lookup returns CDR1 SGHDT and CDR2 YYEEEE. CDR3 loop: CASRGQGNTIYF. Here the CDR3 DNA reads TGTGCCAGCAGGGGACAGGGAAACACCATATATTTT.